The clone carrying this TCR beta chain was counted only a few times. This CDR3 comprises 14 residues. Germline V gene sequence: CDR1 SQVTM, CDR2 ANQGSEA. The V end lost 4 bases, the J end lost 0 bases, and 12 bases lay between the germline ends. This sample is part of a study of CD8 T cells in ankylosing spondylitis. TCRdb reanalysed the 5' RACE reads using MiXCR and keeps one entry per CDR3 protein. The table lists around 300,000 distinct CDR3 sequences, roughly 15% of them singletons. The clonotype comes from a male donor with ankylosing spondylitis or in good health (not recorded which). What was sequenced was blood, either unsorted or a sorted T cell fraction (not recorded which). The chain combines TRBV29-1 with TRBJ1-2; maybe TRBD1 (5 bases). Written as DNA, the CDR3 is TGCAGCGTTGTCATCCAGGGAGCTAACTATGGCTACACCTTC. Amino acid sequence: CSVVIQGANYGYTF.